Listed here are 28 T cell receptor beta chains from one sample, sequenced in a study of T-cell memory formation after mild COVID-19. TCRdb processed the 5' RACE reads anew with MiXCR; each CDR3 protein has one entry. This table has 150,000 or so distinct CDR3 sequences, 25% appearing once. Sequences were obtained from PBMCs or a T cell subset sorted from them (not recorded which). Receptors were obtained from an adult woman who had mild COVID-19 (a few samples of this study predate the infection). Cell type and time point are not known.

The chain recombines TRBV7-8 with TRBJ1-1; 10 bases match TRBD1. Germline V gene data show CDR1 as SGHVS and CDR2 as FQNEAQ. The length of the CDR3 is 15 residues. Germline trimming cut 7 bases from V and 6 bases from J; bases unmatched to any gene: 11. CDR3: CASTDGTGEGAEAFF. CDR3 coding DNA: TGTGCCAGCACGGACGGGACAGGGGAAGGGGCTGAAGCTTTCTTT.

This clonotype showed up just a few times. The chain is built from TRBV7-8 and TRBJ1-2; TRBD1 matches 9 bases. Germline loops: CDR1 SGHVS, CDR2 FQNEAQ. V dropped 5 bases and J dropped 4; count of bases not matched to a gene: 11. CDR3 length: 16 residues. Here the CDR3 reads CASSTRTGVMSYGYTF. The CDR3 region has the DNA TGTGCCAGCAGCACCAGGACAGGGGTGATGAGCTATGGCTACACCTTC.

This clonotype appeared a few times. The chain joins TRBV2 to TRBJ1-1; unclear D gene. The V and J ends lost 11 bases and 1 base respectively, with 17 bases between them. CDR3 length equals 14 residues. Germline CDR1 and CDR2: SNHLY and FYNNEI. The CDR3 DNA sequence: TGTGCCTATAACGGGTGGGGTCCGAACACTGAAGCTTTCTTT. This translates into CAYNGWGPNTEAFF.

This clonotype was picked up a small number of times. The chain employs TRBV15 and TRBJ2-1; D tentatively fits TRBD1 or TRBD2 (5 bases each). V lost 1 base and J lost 7, with 17 bases in between. The CDR3 loop spans 16 amino acids. Germline loops: CDR1 LNHNV, CDR2 YYDKDF (reference sequence). CDR3 bases: TGTGCCACCAGCAGAGGCATCGGGACCACACTAAATGAGCAGTTCTTC. Translating gives CATSRGIGTTLNEQFF.

The chain combines TRBV4-3 with TRBJ2-7, with D perhaps matching TRBD2 (6 bases). The germline V gene has CDR1 LGHNA and CDR2 YSLEER. V gave up 1 base and J gave up 9 bases, with 19 bases separating them. The CDR3 is 15 amino acids. Here the CDR3 DNA reads TGCGCCAGCAGCCAAGGGCGGGGACCGGGGGTCGGGCAGTACTTC. It encodes CASSQGRGPGVGQYF.

This chain joins TRBV19 and TRBJ1-2; D not certain. The V gene lost 7 bases and the J gene lost 0 bases, with 9 bases spanning the gap. CDR3 length equals 13 residues. Germline values: CDR1 LNHDA, CDR2 SQIVND (reference sequence). The CDR3 DNA reads as TGTGCCAGTACTCGGTTGGCTAACTATGGCTACACCTTC. Its translation is CASTRLANYGYTF.

This clonotype came up a few times. V and J are TRBV29-1 and TRBJ2-3, with D possibly being TRBD2 (6 bases). This CDR3 contains 15 residues. V lost 4 bases and J lost 0, with 14 bases in between. Germline assignment: CDR1 SQVTM and CDR2 ANQGSEA. Here the CDR3 DNA reads TGCAGCGTTGTTCCGACTAGTGCCAGCACAGATACGCAGTATTTT. Translated, it gives CSVVPTSASTDTQYF.

This clonotype has more than one count but fewer than ten. The CDR3 sequence: CASSPPGGREAFF. CDR3 DNA sequence: TGTGCCAGCTCACCACCGGGGGGGCGTGAAGCTTTCTTT. The V call is TRBV18, the J call TRBJ1-1, with D possibly TRBD1 on 6 matching bases. The V gene lost 0 bases and the J gene lost 7 bases, with 9 bases spanning the gap. This CDR3 comprises 13 residues. Germline V gene data show CDR1 as KGHSH and CDR2 as LQKENI.

The chain recombines TRBV11-1 with TRBJ2-3, with 9 positions matching TRBD2. In germline, CDR1 is SGHAT, CDR2 FQDESV (reference sequence). J gave up 5 bases and V 8 bases, and 8 bases lay outside the gene matches. The CDR3 spans 14 residues. The CDR3 DNA reads as TGTGCCAGCGAGGGTAGCGGGAGAGAAGATACGCAGTATTTT. Protein product: CASEGSGREDTQYF.

This chain uses TRBV5-1 with TRBJ1-1, with 7 positions matching TRBD1. J was trimmed by 1 base and V by 4 bases; bases with no gene match: 7. The CDR3 loop spans 15 amino acids. Germline CDR1 is SGHRS and CDR2 is YFSETQ. The CDR3 protein is CASSGGTVENTEAFF. For the CDR3, the DNA is TGCGCCAGCAGCGGGGGGACAGTTGAGAACACTGAAGCTTTCTTT.

V usage is TRBV7-2 and J usage is TRBJ2-3; 13 nucleotides agree with TRBD2. The CDR3 extends over 17 amino acids. The V gene's germline CDR1 is SGHTA and CDR2 FQGNSA. The J segment lost 3 bases and the V segment lost 3 bases, leaving 6 bases of the junction unmatched. The CDR3 DNA reads as TGTGCCAGCAGCTTCCGCTCACTAGCGGGGGGGACAGATACGCAGTATTTT. This codes for CASSFRSLAGGTDTQYF.

The V call is TRBV9, the J call TRBJ2-1, with a tentative D call TRBD2 (6 bases). The CDR3 is made up of 15 amino acids. Looked up from germline, CDR1 is SGDLS and CDR2 is YYNGEE. Trimming cost V 3 bases and J 2 bases, with 12 bases left between them. The CDR3 nucleotides are TGTGCCAGCAGCGAAACCGGGACTCCCTACAATGAGCAGTTCTTC. Protein sequence: CASSETGTPYNEQFF.

This clonotype was observed a handful of times. The chain is built from TRBV4-1 and TRBJ2-3, with 11 bases matching TRBD2. Germline V gene sequence: CDR1 MGHRA, CDR2 YSYEKL. The trim removed 6 bases at V and 2 bases at J, leaving 4 bases unmatched. This CDR3 is 15 amino acids long. The DNA for the CDR3 is TGCGCCAGCAGACTAGCGGGGGCCATCACAGATACGCAGTATTTT. Its protein is CASRLAGAITDTQYF.

The V call is TRBV2, the J call TRBJ1-4, with D hard to call. From germline, CDR1 is SNHLY and CDR2 FYNNEI. The CDR3 length is 15 residues. V was cut by 2 bases and J by 7 bases, with 14 bases left in between. CDR3 DNA: TGTGCCAGCAGTGAATCAGTGGAGGCGTTTGAAAAACTGTTTTTT. Protein: CASSESVEAFEKLFF.

The rearrangement joins TRBV21-1 to TRBJ2-3; TRBD2, the table's D call, lacks a check against the DNA. TRBV21-1 is assigned pseudogene status. The CDR3 loop spans 16 amino acids. This CDR3 is CASGQQGRPREHTQYF. The CDR3 DNA is TGTGCCAGCGGCCAACAGGGGAGGCCCAGGGAGCATACGCAGTATTTT.

The chain recombines TRBV9 with TRBJ2-1; D is perhaps TRBD2 (5 bases). CDR1 and CDR2 from the germline V gene are SGDLS and YYNGEE. This CDR3 has 15 amino acids. V lost 0 bases and J 9 bases, leaving 16 bases between the germline ends. For the CDR3, the DNA is TGTGCCAGCAGCGTAGGTGGAGAATTTGGAGGTGAGCAGTTCTTC. Its translation is CASSVGGEFGGEQFF.

The V gene is TRBV7-6, the J gene TRBJ2-1; TRBD2 agrees at 8 bases. Per the germline V gene, CDR1 is SGHVS and CDR2 is FNYEAQ. With V trimmed by 5 bases and J by 6 bases, 9 bases remained unmatched. The CDR3 runs to 15 residues. CDR3 coding DNA: TGTGCCAGCAGCCCGACGGTAGCGGGGATCAATGAGCAGTTCTTC. As protein: CASSPTVAGINEQFF.

CDR3 region: CASSERLAGSTDTQYF. The CDR3 DNA reads as TGTGCCAGCAGCGAAAGACTAGCGGGGAGCACAGATACGCAGTATTTT. The chain joins TRBV9 to TRBJ2-3; TRBD2 aligns across 11 bases. CDR3 length: 16 residues. CDR1 and CDR2 (germline): SGDLS, YYNGEE. The ends lost 3 bases at V and 0 bases at J; junction bases unmatched: 3.

The chain recombines TRBV28 with TRBJ2-1; no clear D. This CDR3 has 16 residues. Trimming removed 4 bases at V and 0 bases at J, with 13 bases between. The V gene's germline CDR1 is MDHEN and CDR2 SYDVKM. In DNA, the CDR3 is TGTGCCAGCAGTTCTCCAGCGCGCGGCTCCTACAATGAGCAGTTCTTC. This codes for CASSSPARGSYNEQFF.

The rearrangement uses TRBV7-9 and TRBJ1-5, with 7 bases matching TRBD1. The germline CDR1 and CDR2 sequences are SEHNR and FQNEAQ (reference sequence). This CDR3 comprises 15 residues. The J segment lost 5 bases and the V segment lost 0 bases, leaving 4 bases of the junction unmatched. CDR3 in amino acids: CASSLAGGMHQPQHF. The CDR3 bases are TGTGCCAGCAGCTTAGCAGGGGGCATGCATCAGCCCCAGCATTTT. The entire variable domain, with the rest obtained from reference TRBV7-9 and TRBJ1-5, is as follows: DTGVSQNPRHKITKRGQNVTFRCDPISEHNRLYWYRQTLGQGPEFLTYFQNEAQLEKSRLLSDRFSAERPKGSFSTLEIQRTEQGDSAMYLCASSLAGGMHQPQHFGDGTRLSIL.

The chain carries TRBV6-2 or TRBV6-3 and TRBJ2-2; 8 nucleotides match TRBD2. V shed 6 bases, J shed 1 base, and the junction held 13 bases outside the gene matches. The CDR3 consists of 18 residues. Germline loops: CDR1 MNHEY, CDR2 SVGEGT. Here the CDR3 reads CASSPNPASGLNTGELFF. The CDR3 DNA sequence: TGTGCCAGCAGCCCAAACCCAGCTAGCGGGTTGAACACCGGGGAGCTGTTTTTT.

CDR3 in amino acids: CATGSGIGYNEQFF. The CDR3 DNA reads TGTGCCACCGGTAGCGGGATAGGATACAATGAGCAGTTCTTC. V is TRBV24-1 and J is TRBJ2-1, with 8 nucleotides matching TRBD2. The CDR3 covers 14 residues. V shed 9 bases and J 4 bases; nucleotides not matched to a gene: 7. Germline assignment: CDR1 KGHDR and CDR2 SFDVKD.

The table lists this clonotype with a count of one. The CDR3 here is CASSLAHRDRGYEQYF. The CDR3 DNA reads TGTGCCAGCAGCTTAGCGCACCGGGACAGGGGGTACGAGCAGTACTTC. The gene calls are TRBV7-8 and TRBJ2-7; 11 nucleotides agree with TRBD1. CDR1 is SGHVS and CDR2 is FQNEAQ in the germline V gene. This CDR3 contains 16 residues. Trimming took 0 bases from V and 4 from J; bases not matched to a gene: 5.

This clonotype has just a few counts. The genes are TRBV4-2 and TRBJ1-2; D not certain. CDR3 length: 15 residues. Germline V gene data show CDR1 as LGHNA and CDR2 as YNFKEQ. Between the trimmed V and J ends, which lost 1 base and 6 bases, there was a span of 15 bases. The CDR3 nucleotides are TGTGCCAGCAGCCAAGCACAAGTCGCGGTGGATGGCTACACCTTC. Translated, it gives CASSQAQVAVDGYTF.

This clonotype was detected a few times. V and J are TRBV19 and TRBJ2-1; 12 positions match TRBD2. The CDR3 has 16 residues. Germline V gene sequence: CDR1 LNHDA, CDR2 SQIVND (reference sequence). Trimming took 5 bases from V and 8 from J; bases not matched to a gene: 10. The CDR3: CASSVGLAGYGDEQFF. CDR3 nucleotide sequence: TGTGCCAGTAGTGTTGGACTAGCGGGATATGGCGATGAGCAGTTCTTC.

The chain is built from TRBV4-2 and TRBJ2-7; the D is unclear. V lost 0 bases, J lost 5 bases, and 20 bases lay in between. Germline values: CDR1 LGHNA, CDR2 YNFKEQ. This CDR3 comprises 17 residues. This CDR3 is CASSQDGPGRPSDEQYF. CDR3 bases: TGTGCCAGCAGCCAAGATGGGCCAGGTCGCCCCTCGGACGAGCAGTACTTC.

This clonotype was counted only a few times. The rearrangement joins TRBV27 to TRBJ2-1, with D possibly being TRBD2 (5 bases). The V end lost 3 bases, the J end lost 5 bases, and 8 bases lay between the germline ends. This CDR3 is 13 amino acids long. CDR1 is MNHEY, CDR2 SMNVEV, per germline (reference sequence). The CDR3 bases are TGTGCCAGCAGTTTGACGGAGGACAATGAGCAGTTCTTC. It codes for CASSLTEDNEQFF.

V and J are TRBV20-1 and TRBJ1-5, with no clear D. The CDR3 contains 13 residues. The V end was cut by 3 bases, the J end by 7 bases, with 13 bases between. Germline V gene lookup returns CDR1 DFQATT and CDR2 SNEGSKA (reference sequence). The CDR3, as DNA: TGCAGTGCTAGTTACTCCCTCGGGCAGCCCCAGCATTTT. Amino acid sequence: CSASYSLGQPQHF.